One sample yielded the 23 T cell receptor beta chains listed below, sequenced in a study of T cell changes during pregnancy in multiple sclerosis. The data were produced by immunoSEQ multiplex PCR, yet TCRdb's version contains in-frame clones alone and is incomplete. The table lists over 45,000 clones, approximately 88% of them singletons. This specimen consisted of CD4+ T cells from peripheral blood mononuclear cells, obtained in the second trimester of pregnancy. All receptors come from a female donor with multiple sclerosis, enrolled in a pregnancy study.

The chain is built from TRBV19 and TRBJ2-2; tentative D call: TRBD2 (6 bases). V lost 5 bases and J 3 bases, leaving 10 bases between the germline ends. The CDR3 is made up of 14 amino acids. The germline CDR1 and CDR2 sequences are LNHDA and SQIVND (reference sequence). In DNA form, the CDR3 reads TGTGCCAGTAGTCAGGGCGGGGACACCGGGGAGCTGTTTTTT. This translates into CASSQGGDTGELFF.

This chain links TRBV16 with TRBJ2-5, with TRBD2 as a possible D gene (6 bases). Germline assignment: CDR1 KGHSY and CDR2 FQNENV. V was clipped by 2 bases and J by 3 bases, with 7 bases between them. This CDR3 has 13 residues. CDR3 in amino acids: CASSQGTEETQYF. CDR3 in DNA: TGTGCCAGCAGCCAAGGGACTGAAGAGACCCAGTACTTC.

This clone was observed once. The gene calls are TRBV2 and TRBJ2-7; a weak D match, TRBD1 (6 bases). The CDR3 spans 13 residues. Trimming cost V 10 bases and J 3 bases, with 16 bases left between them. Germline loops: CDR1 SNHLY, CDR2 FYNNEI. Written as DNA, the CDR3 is TGTGCCACCAAACGGGACACCCTCTACGAGCAGTACTTC. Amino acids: CATKRDTLYEQYF.

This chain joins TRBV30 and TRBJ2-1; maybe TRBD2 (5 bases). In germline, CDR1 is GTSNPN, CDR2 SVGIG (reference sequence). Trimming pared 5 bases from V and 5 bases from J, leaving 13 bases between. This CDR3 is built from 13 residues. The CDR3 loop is CAWGEISNNEQFF. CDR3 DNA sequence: TGTGCCTGGGGGGAGATAAGTAACAATGAGCAGTTCTTC.

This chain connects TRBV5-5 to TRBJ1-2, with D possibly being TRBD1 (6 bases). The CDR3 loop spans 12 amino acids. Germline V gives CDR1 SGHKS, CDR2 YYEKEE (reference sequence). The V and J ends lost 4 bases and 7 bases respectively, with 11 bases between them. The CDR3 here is CASSRDIAGYTF. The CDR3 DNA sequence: TGTGCCAGCAGCAGGGACATAGCTGGCTACACCTTC.

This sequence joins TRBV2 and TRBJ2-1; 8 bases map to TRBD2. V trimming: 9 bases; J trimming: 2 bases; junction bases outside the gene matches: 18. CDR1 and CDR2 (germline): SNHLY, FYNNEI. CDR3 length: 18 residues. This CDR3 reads CASGTGTSVNGPYNEQFF. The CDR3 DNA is TGTGCCAGTGGAACCGGGACTAGTGTTAATGGCCCCTACAATGAGCAGTTCTTC.

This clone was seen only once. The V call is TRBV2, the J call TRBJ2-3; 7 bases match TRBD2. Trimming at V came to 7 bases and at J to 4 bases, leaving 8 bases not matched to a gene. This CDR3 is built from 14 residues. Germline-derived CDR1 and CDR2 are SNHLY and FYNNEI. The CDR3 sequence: CASTGGSLSDTQYF. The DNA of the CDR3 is TGTGCCAGCACTGGCGGGAGTCTCTCAGATACGCAGTATTTT.

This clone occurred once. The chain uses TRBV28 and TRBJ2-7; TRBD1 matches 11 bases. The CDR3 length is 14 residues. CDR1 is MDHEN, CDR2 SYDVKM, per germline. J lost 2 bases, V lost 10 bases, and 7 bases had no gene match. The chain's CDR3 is CATGGDRGTYEQYF. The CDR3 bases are TGTGCCACAGGGGGGGACAGGGGGACCTACGAGCAGTACTTC.

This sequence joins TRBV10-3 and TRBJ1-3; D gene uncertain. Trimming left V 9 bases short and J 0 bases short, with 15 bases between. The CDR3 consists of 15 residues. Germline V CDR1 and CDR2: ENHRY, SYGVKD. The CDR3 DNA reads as TGTGCCATTAAAAGCAGAACAGACTCTGGAAACACCATATATTTT. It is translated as CAIKSRTDSGNTIYF.

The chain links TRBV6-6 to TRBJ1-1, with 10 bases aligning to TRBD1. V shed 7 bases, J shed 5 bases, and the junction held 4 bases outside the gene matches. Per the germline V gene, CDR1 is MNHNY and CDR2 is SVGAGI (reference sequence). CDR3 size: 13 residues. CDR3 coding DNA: TGTGCCAGCACGTGGACAGGGGGGACTGAAGCTTTCTTT. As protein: CASTWTGGTEAFF.

CDR3 sequence: CASSSGTGKGWAFF. CDR3 nucleotides: TGTGCCAGCAGTTCGGGTACAGGGAAGGGTTGGGCTTTCTTT. This sequence joins TRBV28 and TRBJ1-1, with D tentatively TRBD1 (6 bases). Germline V lookup: CDR1 MDHEN, CDR2 SYDVKM. V shed 4 bases and J shed 11 bases, with 20 bases lying between them. The CDR3 sequence is 14 residues long.

For the CDR3, the DNA is TGTGCCTGGAACGGCGGCCGTTATGAAGCTTTCTTT. Translation: CAWNGGRYEAFF. The V call is TRBV30, the J call TRBJ1-1, with no clear D. V dropped 4 bases and J dropped 7 bases, with 13 bases sitting between them. The CDR3 totals 12 residues. Germline V gene data show CDR1 as GTSNPN and CDR2 as SVGIG (reference sequence).

The chain's CDR3 is CASSQSQGGYSNQPQHF. DNA of the CDR3: TGTGCCAGCAGCCAATCCCAGGGGGGATATAGCAATCAGCCCCAGCATTTT. This chain connects TRBV5-6 to TRBJ1-5; TRBD1 matches 7 bases. The V gene end was trimmed by 4 bases and the J gene end by 0 bases; junction bases not matched to a gene: 10. The germline CDR1 and CDR2 sequences are SGHDT and YYEEEE. The length of the CDR3 is 17 residues. Drawing the rest from reference TRBV5-6 and TRBJ1-5, the complete variable domain is DAGVTQSPTHLIKTRGQQVTLRCSPKSGHDTVSWYQQALGQGPQFIFQYYEEEERQRGNFPDRFSGHQFPNYSSELNVNALLLGDSALYLCASSQSQGGYSNQPQHFGDGTRLSIL.

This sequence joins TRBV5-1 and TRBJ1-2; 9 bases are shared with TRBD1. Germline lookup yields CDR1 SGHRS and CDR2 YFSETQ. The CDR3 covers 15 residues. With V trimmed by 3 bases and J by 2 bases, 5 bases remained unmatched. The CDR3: CASSSTGGINYGYTF. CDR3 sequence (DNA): TGCGCCAGCAGCTCCACAGGGGGCATCAACTATGGCTACACCTTC.

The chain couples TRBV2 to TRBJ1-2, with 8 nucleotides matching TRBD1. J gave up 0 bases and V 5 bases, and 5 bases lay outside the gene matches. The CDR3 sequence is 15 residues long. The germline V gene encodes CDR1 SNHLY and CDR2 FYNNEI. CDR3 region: CASSLYRGTNYGYTF. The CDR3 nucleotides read TGTGCCAGCAGTCTTTACAGGGGGACTAACTATGGCTACACCTTC.

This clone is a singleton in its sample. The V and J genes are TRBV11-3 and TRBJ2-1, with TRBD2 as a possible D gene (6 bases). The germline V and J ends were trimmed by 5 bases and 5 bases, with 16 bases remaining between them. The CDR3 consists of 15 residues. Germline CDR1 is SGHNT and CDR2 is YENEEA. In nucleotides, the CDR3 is TGTGCCAGCAGCCCCGGGGGAGGCGGAAACAATGAGCAGTTCTTC. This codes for CASSPGGGGNNEQFF.

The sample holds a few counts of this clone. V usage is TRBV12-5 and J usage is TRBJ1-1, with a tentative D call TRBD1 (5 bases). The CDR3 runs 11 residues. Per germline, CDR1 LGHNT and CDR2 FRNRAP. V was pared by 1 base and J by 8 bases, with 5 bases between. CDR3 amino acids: CASGLDREAFF. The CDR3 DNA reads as TGTGCTAGTGGTTTGGACAGGGAAGCTTTCTTT.

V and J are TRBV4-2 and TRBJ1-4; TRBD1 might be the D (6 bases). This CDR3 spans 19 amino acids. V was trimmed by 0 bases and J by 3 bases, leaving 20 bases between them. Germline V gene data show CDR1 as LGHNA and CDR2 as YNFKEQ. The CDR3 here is CASSQDTQGSTTANEKLFF. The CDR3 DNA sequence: TGTGCCAGCAGCCAAGATACACAGGGATCAACCACAGCTAATGAAAAACTGTTTTTT.

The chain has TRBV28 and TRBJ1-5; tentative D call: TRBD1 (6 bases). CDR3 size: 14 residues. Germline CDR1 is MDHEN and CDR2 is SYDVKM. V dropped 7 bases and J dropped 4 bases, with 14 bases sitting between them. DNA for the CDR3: TGTGCCAGCACCCAACAGGGTGGGAATCAGCCCCAGCATTTT. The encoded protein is CASTQQGGNQPQHF. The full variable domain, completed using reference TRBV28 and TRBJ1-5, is DVKVTQSSRYLVKRTGEKVFLECVQDMDHENMFWYRQDPGLGLRLIYFSYDVKMKEKGDIPEGYSVSREKKERFSLILESASTNQTSMYLCASTQQGGNQPQHFGDGTRLSIL.

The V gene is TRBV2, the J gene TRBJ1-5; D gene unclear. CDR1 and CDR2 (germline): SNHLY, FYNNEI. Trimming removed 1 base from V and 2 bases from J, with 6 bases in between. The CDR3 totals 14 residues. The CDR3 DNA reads TGTGCCAGCAGTGAAGAACGCGGCAATCAGCCCCAGCATTTT. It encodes CASSEERGNQPQHF.

For the CDR3, the DNA is TGTGCCAGCAGTTCTCCGGGACTAGTGGCAGATACGCAGTATTTT. It translates to CASSSPGLVADTQYF. The rearrangement uses TRBV28 and TRBJ2-3, with 8 bases matching TRBD2. V lost 4 bases and J lost 4; bases outside the gene matches: 7. The germline V gene has CDR1 MDHEN and CDR2 SYDVKM. This CDR3 has 15 residues.

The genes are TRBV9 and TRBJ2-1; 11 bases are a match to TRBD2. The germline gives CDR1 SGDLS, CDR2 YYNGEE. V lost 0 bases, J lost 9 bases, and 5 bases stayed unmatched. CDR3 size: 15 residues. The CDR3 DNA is TGTGCCAGCAGCGTAGATAGCGGGAGGGCCGGTGAGCAGTTCTTC. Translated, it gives CASSVDSGRAGEQFF.

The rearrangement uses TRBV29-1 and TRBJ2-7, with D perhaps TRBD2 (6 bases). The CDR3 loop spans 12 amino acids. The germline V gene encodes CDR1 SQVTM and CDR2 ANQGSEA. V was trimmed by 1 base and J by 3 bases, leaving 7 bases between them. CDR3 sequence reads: CSVEVGSYEQYF. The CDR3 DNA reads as TGCAGCGTTGAAGTCGGGAGCTACGAGCAGTACTTC.